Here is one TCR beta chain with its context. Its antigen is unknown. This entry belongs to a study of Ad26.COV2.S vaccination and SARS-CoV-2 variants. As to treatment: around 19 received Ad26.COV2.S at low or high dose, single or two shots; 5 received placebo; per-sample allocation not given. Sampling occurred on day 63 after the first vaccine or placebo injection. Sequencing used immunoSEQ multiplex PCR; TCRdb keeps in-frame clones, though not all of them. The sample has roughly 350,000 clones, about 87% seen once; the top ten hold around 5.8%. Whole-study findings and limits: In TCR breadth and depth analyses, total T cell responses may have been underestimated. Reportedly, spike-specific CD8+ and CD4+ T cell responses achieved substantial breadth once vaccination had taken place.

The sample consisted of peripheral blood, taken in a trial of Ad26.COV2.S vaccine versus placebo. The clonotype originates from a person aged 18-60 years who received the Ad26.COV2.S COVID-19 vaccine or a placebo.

The CDR3 loop reads CSVEVQGRRPNTEAFF. For the CDR3, the DNA is TGCAGCGTTGAAGTGCAGGGACGGCGGCCGAACACTGAAGCTTTCTTT. The V and J genes are TRBV29-1 and TRBJ1-1, with a weak D call TRBD1 (5 bases). This CDR3 spans 16 amino acids. V was cut by 1 base and J by 1 base, with 16 bases left in between. From germline, CDR1 is SQVTM and CDR2 ANQGSEA.